This TCR beta chain was sequenced in a study of blood T cell repertoires in COVID-19. For the study at large: The samples span acute and convalescent COVID-19 from the United States, Italy and Spain.

V lost 7 bases, J lost 7 bases, and 2 bases stayed unmatched. The CDR3 is 13 residues long. CDR1 is LNHDA, CDR2 SQIVND, per germline (reference sequence). Original processing methods: Quantification of nucleated cells was approximated via reference gene primer amplification. The method was immunoSEQ multiplex PCR; TCRdb's version includes in-frame clones alone and lacks a portion of them. V, J and clone size derive from that table, while D and trimming were established from the DNA sequence. The top ten clones hold around 25% of a sample with around 170,000 clones, 88% of them seen once. The chain employs TRBV19 and TRBJ1-5; TRBD1 matches 12 bases. Sequencing was done on a sample of peripheral blood. This sequence was found in a man in his fifties or sixties with acute or convalescent COVID-19. CDR3 bases: TGTGCCAGTATGGGACAGGGGGCCCAGCCCCAGCATTTT. Residues: CASMGQGAQPQHF.